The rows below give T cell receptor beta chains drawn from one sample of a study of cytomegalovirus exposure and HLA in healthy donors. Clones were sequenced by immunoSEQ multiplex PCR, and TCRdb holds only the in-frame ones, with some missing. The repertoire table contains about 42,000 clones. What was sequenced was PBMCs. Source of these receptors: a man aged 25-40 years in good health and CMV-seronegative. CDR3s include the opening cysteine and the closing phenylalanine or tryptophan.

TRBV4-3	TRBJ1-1	CASSQEYRKNTEAFF
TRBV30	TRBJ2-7	CAWSVLSSYEQYF
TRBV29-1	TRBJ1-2	CSVEKGAGTGSNYGYTF
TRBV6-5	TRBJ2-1	CASSYRTSGLYNEQFF
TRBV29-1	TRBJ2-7	CSATSGRAGGEQYF
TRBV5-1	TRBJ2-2	CASRSAGNTGELFF
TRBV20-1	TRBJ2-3	CSALSGTSRYF
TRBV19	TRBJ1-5	CASSRPTGGSNQPQHF
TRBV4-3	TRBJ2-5	CASSQGTQGTQYF
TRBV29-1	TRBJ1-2	CSARDRGDYGYTF
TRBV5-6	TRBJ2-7	CASSPGVTSYEQYF
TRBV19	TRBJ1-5	CASSIGDQPQHF
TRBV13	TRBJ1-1	CASSLRTEAFF
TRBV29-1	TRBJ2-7	CSALGTPAAYEQYF
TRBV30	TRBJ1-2	CAWRGYGYTF
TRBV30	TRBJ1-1	CAWSPRAEAFF
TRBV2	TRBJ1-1	CASGWTVNTEAFF
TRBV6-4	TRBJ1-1	CASSSQGADTEAFF
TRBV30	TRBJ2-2	CAWSGGTIMGELFF
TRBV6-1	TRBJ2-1	CASRPTSPNEQFF
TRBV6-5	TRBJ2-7	CASSLAGSYEQYF
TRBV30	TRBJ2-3	CAWIEGLYTDTQYF
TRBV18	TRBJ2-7	CASSLRQGSYEQYF
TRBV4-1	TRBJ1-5	CASSHRDRGDQPQHF